These 3 T cell receptor beta chains share one sample of origin, sequenced in a study of T cells in Graves' hyperthyroidism and ophthalmopathy. Amplified regions were TCR beta CDR3 sequences from RNA transcripts. A set of HTBI primers served as the primers for a first-round RT-PCR of the TCR CDR3. A single record per CDR3 protein comes from TCRdb applying MiXCR to the multiplex PCR reads. The sample consists of 550,000 to 600,000 distinct CDR3 sequences, about 43% of them appearing once. The sequencing sample was made of peripheral blood or thyroid tissue (not recorded which). The receptor set was obtained from an adult woman with Graves' disease, either hyperthyroidism or ophthalmopathy (not recorded which).

This clonotype was recorded at least ten times. This sequence joins TRBV5-1 and TRBJ2-7, with 10 bases fitting TRBD2. The CDR3 contains 14 residues. Germline V lookup: CDR1 SGHRS, CDR2 YFSETQ. V shed 4 bases, J shed 4 bases, and the junction held 5 bases outside the gene matches. CDR3 in amino acids: CASSPSGSGYEQYF. The CDR3 DNA is TGCGCCAGCAGCCCTAGCGGGAGTGGATACGAGCAGTACTTC.

This clonotype was seen once. The CDR3 does not end in the conserved phenylalanine or tryptophan, so this is likely a read error. No DNA is shown, since the ends of the CDR3 on it are uncertain; the CDR3 is the one TCRdb lists. The chain couples TRBV7-7 to TRBJ2-7. CDR1 SSHAT and CDR2 FNYEAQ come from the germline V gene (reference sequence). Inclusive of both ends, the CDR3 amounts to 10 amino acids. CDR3 loop: CASSLEPPFI.

A remark on this clonotype: At one end, the junction sequence differs from germline, possibly due to a read error. The rearrangement links TRBV19 to TRBJ2-6, with D tentatively TRBD1 or TRBD2 (6 bases each). Germline-derived CDR1 and CDR2 are LNHDA and SQIVND (reference sequence). This CDR3 has 14 amino acids. CDR3 protein: CASSSGTRRGTEAF. In DNA form, the CDR3 reads TGTGCCAGTAGTTCCGGGACACGGCGGGGCACTGAAGCTTTC.